One sample yielded the 26 T cell receptor beta chains listed below, sequenced in a study of vaccination effects on CD4 cells after COVID-19. This table comes from immunoSEQ multiplex PCR, and its TCRdb copy is limited to in-frame clones, with some not included. The data hold about 38,000 clones, with approximately 70% observed a single time. Their specific antigens are unknown. Antigen-specific CD4+ T cells were first expanded with viral peptide pools by the ViraFEST assay and only then sequenced. After less than twelve days in culture, the CD4+ T cells were isolated. Having tested negative for nucleocapsid antibodies, the vaccine recipients showed no prior SARS-CoV-2 infection. This specimen was CD4+ T cells from PBMCs cultured with SARS-CoV-2 spike peptides, taken before COVID-19 vaccination. All receptors come from a human donor who received a COVID-19 vaccine.

The V call is TRBV6-6, the J call TRBJ2-1, with D possibly called TRBD1 or TRBD2 (5 bases each). Germline assignment: CDR1 MNHNY and CDR2 SVGAGI (reference sequence). V shed 6 bases and J shed 1 base, with 13 bases lying between them. This CDR3 is 15 amino acids long. CDR3 bases: TGTGCCAGCAGGCGATCTGGGGGTTCCTACAATGAGCAGTTCTTC. Protein sequence: CASRRSGGSYNEQFF.

This clone was recorded once. The chain uses TRBV5-1 and TRBJ2-7; D gene uncertain. V was cut by 2 bases and J by 0 bases, with 9 bases left in between. Germline V gene lookup returns CDR1 SGHRS and CDR2 YFSETQ. The CDR3 spans 14 residues. The CDR3 loop reads CASSFLSISYEQYF. The DNA of the CDR3 is TGCGCCAGCAGCTTCCTCAGTATCTCCTACGAGCAGTACTTC.

V and J are TRBV5-1 and TRBJ2-5; 14 nucleotides match TRBD2. With 4 bases clipped from V and 1 base from J, the junction kept 3 bases outside the gene matches. Germline V gives CDR1 SGHRS, CDR2 YFSETQ. This CDR3 spans 16 amino acids. This CDR3 is CASSHGTSGGQETQYF. The CDR3 region has the DNA TGCGCCAGCAGCCACGGGACTAGCGGGGGCCAAGAGACCCAGTACTTC.

This clone has just a few counts. This chain uses TRBV11-1 with TRBJ2-1; 7 nucleotides line up with TRBD2. The CDR3 is 13 residues long. In germline, CDR1 is SGHAT, CDR2 FQDESV (reference sequence). The V gene end was trimmed by 1 base and the J gene end by 11 bases; junction bases not matched to a gene: 5. CDR3 in DNA: TGTGCCAGCAGCTTAGGGGAAGCGGGGAAGCAGTTCTTC. It translates to CASSLGEAGKQFF.

This clone was detected only once. The genes are TRBV4-3 and TRBJ2-3, with 11 bases identical to TRBD2. After removal of 6 bases from V and 1 base from J, the junction contained 3 bases not matched to a gene. Germline assignment: CDR1 LGHNA and CDR2 YSLEER. The CDR3 covers 15 residues. The CDR3, as DNA: TGCGCCAGCAGTCAGGGACTAGCGGGCACAGATACGCAGTATTTT. Amino acid sequence: CASSQGLAGTDTQYF.

The chain couples TRBV27 to TRBJ2-4; the match to TRBD1 covers 8 bases. The length of the CDR3 is 16 residues. V lost 4 bases and J lost 4; bases outside the gene matches: 9. Germline values: CDR1 MNHEY, CDR2 SMNVEV (reference sequence). The CDR3, as DNA: TGTGCCAGCAGTTCCCTGCGGGACAGGCCGAAAAACATTCAGTACTTC. Its translation is CASSSLRDRPKNIQYF.

The J gene is TRBJ2-3, the V gene TRBV5-4; 9 nucleotides line up with TRBD1. The V and J ends lost 4 bases and 6 bases, in that order; junction bases with no gene match: 6. The CDR3 is 14 residues long. The germline CDR1 and CDR2 sequences are SGHNT and YYREEE (reference sequence). The CDR3 protein is CASSIRQGVDTQYF. Here the CDR3 DNA reads TGTGCCAGCAGCATTCGACAGGGGGTGGATACGCAGTATTTT.

V usage is TRBV21-1 and J usage is TRBJ2-1; no check of the table's D call, TRBD1, against the DNA was made. TRBV21-1 is assigned pseudogene status. CDR3 length equals 13 residues. CDR3 amino acids: CASNLLQGNEQFF. The CDR3 nucleotides read TGTGCCAGCAACCTTCTACAGGGGAATGAGCAGTTCTTC.

The CDR3: CASRLGQGATEAFF. CDR3 DNA sequence: TGTGCCAGCAGACTAGGACAGGGTGCCACTGAAGCTTTCTTT. The chain is built from TRBV6-6 and TRBJ1-1; TRBD1 agrees at 8 bases. The J segment lost 4 bases and the V segment lost 6 bases, leaving 7 bases of the junction unmatched. This CDR3 contains 14 residues. CDR1 MNHNY and CDR2 SVGAGI come from the germline V gene (reference sequence).

The chain is built from TRBV28 and TRBJ1-1; D might be TRBD1 (5 bases). Trimming cost V 8 bases and J 3 bases, with 7 bases left between them. This CDR3 is 11 amino acids long. Germline V CDR1 and CDR2: MDHEN, SYDVKM. This CDR3 is CASWGDTEAFF. The CDR3 nucleotides are TGTGCCAGCTGGGGGGACACTGAAGCTTTCTTT.

The J gene is TRBJ1-4, the V gene TRBV28, with TRBD1 matching 10 bases. This CDR3 has 18 residues. The ends lost 5 bases at V and 6 bases at J; junction bases unmatched: 15. CDR1 MDHEN and CDR2 SYDVKM come from the germline V gene. The CDR3 DNA sequence: TGTGCCAGCAGTCCCAATACTGGGTCCGGGACAGGGGATGAAAAACTGTTTTTT. It translates to CASSPNTGSGTGDEKLFF.

The chain joins TRBV15 to TRBJ1-6, with unresolved D. V shed 5 bases and J shed 7 bases, with 12 bases lying between them. The CDR3 is 14 residues long. Germline V lookup: CDR1 LNHNV, CDR2 YYDKDF (reference sequence). This CDR3 reads CATSRGGLNSPLHF. The CDR3 bases are TGTGCCACCAGCCGCGGAGGGTTAAATTCACCCCTCCACTTT.

The chain uses TRBV4-1 and TRBJ2-1; 7 nucleotides line up with TRBD2. V lost 0 bases, J lost 7 bases, and 9 bases stayed unmatched. Germline loops: CDR1 MGHRA, CDR2 YSYEKL. This CDR3 spans 16 amino acids. The CDR3 DNA reads TGCGCCAGCAGCCAAGATTTTGCGGCCGGGAGGAATGAGCAGTTCTTC. Translation: CASSQDFAAGRNEQFF.

V usage is TRBV24-1 and J usage is TRBJ2-1, with D hard to call. V was cut by 4 bases and J by 5 bases, with 5 bases left in between. The CDR3 spans 12 residues. Germline loops: CDR1 KGHDR, CDR2 SFDVKD. In nucleotides, the CDR3 is TGTGCCACCAGTGACCGTAACAATGAGCAGTTCTTC. As protein: CATSDRNNEQFF.

This chain links TRBV18 with TRBJ2-5; D not certain. CDR3 size: 16 residues. Germline lookup yields CDR1 KGHSH and CDR2 LQKENI. Between the trimmed V and J ends, which lost 3 bases and 1 base, there was a span of 15 bases. The chain's CDR3 is CASSPVKLNAQETQYF. The CDR3 DNA reads TGTGCCAGCTCACCCGTGAAGCTTAACGCCCAAGAGACCCAGTACTTC.

A single count supports this clone. The genes are TRBV28 and TRBJ1-5; 8 nucleotides line up with TRBD1. The germline V gene has CDR1 MDHEN and CDR2 SYDVKM. J was trimmed by 6 bases and V by 7 bases; bases with no gene match: 20. This CDR3 spans 18 amino acids. The CDR3 nucleotides are TGTGCCAGCAACGATCCATCGGAGACAGGGGACCTCGGTCAGCCCCAGCATTTT. Its translation is CASNDPSETGDLGQPQHF.

The genes are TRBV7-2 and TRBJ1-2; D gene ambiguous. This CDR3 has 13 residues. The germline V gene has CDR1 SGHTA and CDR2 FQGNSA. V lost 2 bases, J lost 4 bases, and 8 bases lay in between. This chain's CDR3 is CASSLQEIYGYTF. DNA for the CDR3: TGTGCCAGCAGCTTACAGGAAATCTATGGCTACACCTTC.

The genes are TRBV5-6 and TRBJ1-5; D is perhaps TRBD1 (6 bases). The CDR3 length is 15 residues. Germline loops: CDR1 SGHDT, CDR2 YYEEEE. V lost 3 bases, J lost 7 bases, and 17 bases lay in between. The CDR3 coding sequence is TGTGCCAGCAGCTGGGGTGGGGGACAAAAGCAGCCCCAGCATTTT. This codes for CASSWGGGQKQPQHF. Based on the CDR3 plus reference TRBV5-6 and TRBJ1-5, the full variable domain is DAGVTQSPTHLIKTRGQQVTLRCSPKSGHDTVSWYQQALGQGPQFIFQYYEEEERQRGNFPDRFSGHQFPNYSSELNVNALLLGDSALYLCASSWGGGQKQPQHFGDGTRLSIL.

This chain links TRBV3-1 (or the pseudogene TRBV3-2) with TRBJ2-5; 9 bases fit TRBD2. The V segment lost 0 bases and the J segment 5 bases; nucleotides outside the gene matches: 7. This CDR3 contains 16 residues. From germline, CDR1 is LGHDT and CDR2 YNNKEL (reference sequence). The CDR3 region is CASSQEAAGGRETQYF. The CDR3, as DNA: TGTGCCAGCAGCCAAGAAGCGGCGGGAGGGCGGGAGACCCAGTACTTC.

The V and J genes are TRBV6-1 and TRBJ2-2, with 16 bases aligning to TRBD2. Trimming at V came to 2 bases and at J to 0 bases, leaving 6 bases not matched to a gene. The CDR3 runs to 20 residues. The germline V gene has CDR1 MNHNS and CDR2 SASEGT. CDR3 coding DNA: TGTGCCAGCAGTGAATCGTGGGGACTAGCGGGGGGGACGAACACCGGGGAGCTGTTTTTT. Encoded protein: CASSESWGLAGGTNTGELFF.

The rearrangement joins TRBV10-3 to TRBJ2-7; TRBD1 matches at 10 bases. The trim removed 6 bases at V and 2 bases at J, leaving 4 bases unmatched. Germline-derived CDR1 and CDR2 are ENHRY and SYGVKD. The CDR3 length is 14 residues. The CDR3 sequence: CAISVGTGAYEQYF. The CDR3 DNA sequence: TGTGCCATCAGCGTGGGGACAGGGGCCTACGAGCAGTACTTC.

J is TRBJ1-2 and V is TRBV6-5; no definite D call. The CDR3 is 14 amino acids. The germline V and J ends were trimmed by 4 bases and 9 bases, with 18 bases remaining between them. Germline loops: CDR1 MNHEY, CDR2 SVGAGI. In DNA form, the CDR3 reads TGTGCCAGCAGTTCCCCCCGCAGAGCCTCGAGCTACACCTTC. Protein sequence: CASSSPRRASSYTF.

In its sample, this clone ranks as medium-sized. V gene TRBV5-1 combines with J gene TRBJ2-5, with TRBD2 matching 11 bases. CDR1 is SGHRS and CDR2 is YFSETQ in the germline V gene. V lost 0 bases and J lost 1; bases outside the gene matches: 5. CDR3 length: 17 residues. The CDR3 protein is CASSLAIAGGPQETQYF. As DNA, the CDR3 is TGCGCCAGCAGCTTGGCCATAGCGGGGGGGCCCCAAGAGACCCAGTACTTC.

There are a few counts of this clone. This rearrangement joins TRBV6-6 to TRBJ2-7; unclear D gene. The CDR3 sequence is 12 residues long. Germline V gives CDR1 MNHNY, CDR2 SVGAGI (reference sequence). V was pared by 6 bases and J by 2 bases, with 8 bases between. The CDR3 reads CASSLLAYEQYF. Here the CDR3 DNA reads TGTGCCAGCAGCCTACTGGCCTACGAGCAGTACTTC.

This rearrangement joins TRBV7-2 to TRBJ1-3; 7 bases are shared with TRBD1. The CDR3 length is 14 residues. Trimming cost V 1 base and J 4 bases; bases outside gene matches: 1. Germline V lookup: CDR1 SGHTA, CDR2 FQGNSA. Written as DNA, the CDR3 is TGTGCCAGCAGCTTAGGAGGGGGCGGAAACACCATATATTTT. Translated, it gives CASSLGGGGNTIYF.

The genes are TRBV29-1 and TRBJ2-1; D uncertain. V shed 5 bases and J shed 6 bases, with 14 bases lying between them. CDR3 length: 13 residues. Germline V lookup: CDR1 SQVTM, CDR2 ANQGSEA. The CDR3 nucleotides are TGCAGCGTTCGAAGGGTAGCCCTCAATGAGCAGTTCTTC. As protein: CSVRRVALNEQFF.